These T cell receptor beta chains were read from a single sample in a study of blood T cell repertoires in COVID-19. Libraries were prepared by immunoSEQ multiplex PCR; TCRdb keeps only in-frame clonotypes and omits some of them. The data show 400,000 or so clones, about 88% seen once. Specimen: peripheral blood. The receptors derive from a human donor in a cohort sampled during active COVID-19. Both conserved end residues are part of each CDR3. The order of the fields is J gene, CDR3 length, D gene, V gene, clone size, CDR3 DNA, CDR3 protein. The D gene is left open where the match is weak. Expanded clones are given a class, and other clones once, few, many or no size at all.

J gene: TRBJ1-3; CDR3 length: 14; D gene: -; V gene: TRBV19; clone size: -; CDR3 DNA: TGTGCCAGTACCCCGGGTCAACCTGGAAACACCATATATTTT; CDR3 protein: CASTPGQPGNTIYF
J gene: TRBJ1-1; CDR3 length: 15; D gene: -; V gene: TRBV28; clone size: -; CDR3 DNA: TGTGCCAGCAGCCTGATGGCGGATTGGAACACTGAAGCTTTCTTT; CDR3 protein: CASSLMADWNTEAFF
J gene: TRBJ2-6; CDR3 length: 17; D gene: -; V gene: TRBV6-6; clone size: -; CDR3 DNA: TGTGCCAGCAGTCCATATATAGGGGTCTCTGGGGCCAACGTCCTGACTTTC; CDR3 protein: CASSPYIGVSGANVLTF
J gene: TRBJ2-1; CDR3 length: 16; D gene: -; V gene: TRBV7-9; clone size: once; CDR3 DNA: TGTGCCAGCACGGGTTGGCGGGGTGGAACCTACAATGAGCAGTTCTTC; CDR3 protein: CASTGWRGGTYNEQFF
J gene: TRBJ1-2; CDR3 length: 13; D gene: -; V gene: TRBV5-5; clone size: -; CDR3 DNA: TGTGCCAGCAGCTTGCGATCAGACTATGGCTACACCTTC; CDR3 protein: CASSLRSDYGYTF
J gene: TRBJ2-3; CDR3 length: 13; D gene: -; V gene: TRBV6-5; clone size: -; CDR3 DNA: TGTGCCAGCAGAATTCAGCGCTCAGATACGCAGTATTTT; CDR3 protein: CASRIQRSDTQYF
J gene: TRBJ2-1; CDR3 length: 17; D gene: TRBD2; V gene: TRBV2; clone size: few; CDR3 DNA: TGTGCCAGCAGTGACCTAGCGGGACGTATGGGTCGAGATGAGCAGTTCTTC; CDR3 protein: CASSDLAGRMGRDEQFF
J gene: TRBJ1-2; CDR3 length: 14; D gene: -; V gene: TRBV3-1/TRBV3-2; clone size: -; CDR3 DNA: TGTGCCAGCAGCCAATTTACGGTTAGCTATGGCTACACCTTC; CDR3 protein: CASSQFTVSYGYTF
J gene: TRBJ2-1; CDR3 length: 16; D gene: TRBD2; V gene: TRBV7-3; clone size: -; CDR3 DNA: TGTGCCAGCAGCTCGTTTGAGCGGCGGGGGGTAAATGAGCAGTTCTTC; CDR3 protein: CASSSFERRGVNEQFF
J gene: TRBJ1-2; CDR3 length: 13; D gene: TRBD1; V gene: TRBV6-4; clone size: -; CDR3 DNA: TGTGCCAGCAGCGAAACAGGGGCGGATGGCTACACCTTC; CDR3 protein: CASSETGADGYTF
J gene: TRBJ2-1; CDR3 length: 12; D gene: -; V gene: TRBV6-2/TRBV6-3; clone size: -; CDR3 DNA: TGTGCCAGCAGTTCCACTTTGAATGAGCAGTTCTTC; CDR3 protein: CASSSTLNEQFF
J gene: TRBJ2-2; CDR3 length: 17; D gene: TRBD2; V gene: TRBV19; clone size: -; CDR3 DNA: TGTGCCAGTAGTACCTTAGCGGGAGGGCCTCGGGGCGGGGAGCTGTTTTTT; CDR3 protein: CASSTLAGGPRGGELFF
J gene: TRBJ2-2; CDR3 length: 19; D gene: TRBD2; V gene: TRBV7-7; clone size: -; CDR3 DNA: TGTGCCAGCAGCCTGCTACCGGGACTAGCGGGAAGGGGGACCGGGGAGCTGTTTTTT; CDR3 protein: CASSLLPGLAGRGTGELFF
J gene: TRBJ1-1; CDR3 length: 14; D gene: -; V gene: TRBV29-1; clone size: once; CDR3 DNA: TGCAGCGTTGATGAGATTCAGGGGAACACTGAAGCTTTCTTT; CDR3 protein: CSVDEIQGNTEAFF
J gene: TRBJ2-3; CDR3 length: 16; D gene: TRBD2; V gene: TRBV5-1; clone size: -; CDR3 DNA: TGCGCCAGCAGCCTCCTACTAGCGGGAGGCCCAGATACGCAGTATTTT; CDR3 protein: CASSLLLAGGPDTQYF
J gene: TRBJ2-1; CDR3 length: 14; D gene: -; V gene: TRBV7-9; clone size: -; CDR3 DNA: TGTGCCAGCAGCTTAGGGGGGCCGATCAATGAGCAGTTCTTC; CDR3 protein: CASSLGGPINEQFF